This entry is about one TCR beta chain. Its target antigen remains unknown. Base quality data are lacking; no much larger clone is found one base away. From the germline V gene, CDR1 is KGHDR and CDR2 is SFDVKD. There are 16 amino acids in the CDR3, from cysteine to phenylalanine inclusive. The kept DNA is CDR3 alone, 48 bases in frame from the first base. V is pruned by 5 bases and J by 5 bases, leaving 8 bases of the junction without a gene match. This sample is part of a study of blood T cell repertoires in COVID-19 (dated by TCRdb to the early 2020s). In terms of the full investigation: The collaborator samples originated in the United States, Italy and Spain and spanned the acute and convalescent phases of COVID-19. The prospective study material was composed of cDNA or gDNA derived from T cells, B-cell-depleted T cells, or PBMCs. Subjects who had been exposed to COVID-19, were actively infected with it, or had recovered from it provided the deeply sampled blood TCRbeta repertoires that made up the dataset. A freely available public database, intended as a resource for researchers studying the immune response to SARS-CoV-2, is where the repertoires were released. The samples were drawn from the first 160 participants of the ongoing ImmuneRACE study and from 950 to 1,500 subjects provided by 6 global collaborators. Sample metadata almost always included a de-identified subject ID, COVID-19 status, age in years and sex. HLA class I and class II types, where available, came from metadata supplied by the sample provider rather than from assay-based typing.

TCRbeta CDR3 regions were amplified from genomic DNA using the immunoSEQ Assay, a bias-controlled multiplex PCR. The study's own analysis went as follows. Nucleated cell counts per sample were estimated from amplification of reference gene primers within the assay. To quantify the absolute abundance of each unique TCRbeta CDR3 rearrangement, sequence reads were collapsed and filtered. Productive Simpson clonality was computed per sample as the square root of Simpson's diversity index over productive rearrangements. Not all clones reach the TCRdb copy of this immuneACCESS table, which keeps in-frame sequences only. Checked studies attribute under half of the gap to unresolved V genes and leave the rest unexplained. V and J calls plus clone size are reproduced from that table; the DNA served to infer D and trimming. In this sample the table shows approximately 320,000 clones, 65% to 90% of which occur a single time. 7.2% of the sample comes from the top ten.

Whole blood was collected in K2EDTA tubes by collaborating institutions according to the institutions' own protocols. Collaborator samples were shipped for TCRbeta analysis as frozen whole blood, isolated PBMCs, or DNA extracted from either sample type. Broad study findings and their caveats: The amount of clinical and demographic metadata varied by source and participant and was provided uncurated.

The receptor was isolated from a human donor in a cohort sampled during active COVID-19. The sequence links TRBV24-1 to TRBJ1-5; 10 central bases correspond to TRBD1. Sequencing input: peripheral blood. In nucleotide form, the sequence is TGTGCCACCAGTGCCGCGACAGGGGGCTTCGATCAGCCCCAGCATTTT. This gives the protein CATSAATGGFDQPQHF.